The rows below give T cell receptor beta chains drawn from one sample of a study of monozygotic twins with inflammatory bowel disease. TCRdb derives one entry per CDR3 protein from the 5' RACE reads, leaving out DNA. This sample's table has around 380,000 distinct CDR3 sequences. Sequencing was performed on blood. The source is a human donor with ulcerative colitis or Crohn's disease, or a healthy co-twin of an affected twin (not recorded which). Each CDR3 is given with its conserved first and last residue.

V gene: TRBV5-1; J gene: TRBJ2-7; CDR3 protein: CASSGGLTFYEQYF
V gene: TRBV5-8; J gene: TRBJ1-2; CDR3 protein: CASSLKISYGYTF
V gene: TRBV6-2/TRBV6-3; J gene: TRBJ2-3; CDR3 protein: CASSYFNVERGGTDTQYF
V gene: TRBV6-2/TRBV6-3; J gene: TRBJ2-2; CDR3 protein: CASSWGTGELFF
V gene: TRBV6-1; J gene: TRBJ1-1; CDR3 protein: CASSPAVALEMAFF
V gene: TRBV20-1; J gene: TRBJ2-3; CDR3 protein: CSAFTGRADTQYF
V gene: TRBV10-3; J gene: TRBJ2-2; CDR3 protein: CAISDRAGVAGELFF
V gene: TRBV7-7; J gene: TRBJ1-2; CDR3 protein: CASSLVKVTGSYGYTF
V gene: TRBV3-1; J gene: TRBJ1-2; CDR3 protein: CASSPHTREPRYTF
V gene: TRBV10-3; J gene: TRBJ2-5; CDR3 protein: CAISERTSGGQETQYF
V gene: TRBV2; J gene: TRBJ2-7; CDR3 protein: CASSESLGPILGEQYF
V gene: TRBV3-1; J gene: TRBJ2-7; CDR3 protein: CASSSGLAREQYF
V gene: TRBV18; J gene: TRBJ2-7; CDR3 protein: CASYPDSGGAYEQYF
V gene: TRBV12-3/TRBV12-4; J gene: TRBJ2-3; CDR3 protein: CASTLLRAQSTDTQYF
V gene: TRBV9; J gene: TRBJ2-7; CDR3 protein: CASSVGDSHRFYEQYF
V gene: TRBV7-2; J gene: TRBJ2-7; CDR3 protein: CASSLGRRGGRYF
V gene: TRBV7-2; J gene: TRBJ2-7; CDR3 protein: CASSPRVAYEQYF
V gene: TRBV6-5; J gene: TRBJ1-2; CDR3 protein: CASSSDSQGNYGYTF
V gene: TRBV4-3; J gene: TRBJ2-3; CDR3 protein: CASSQEGQSTDTQYF
V gene: TRBV5-8; J gene: TRBJ1-5; CDR3 protein: CASSFGPQGSNQPQHF
V gene: TRBV19; J gene: TRBJ2-7; CDR3 protein: CASSPSGSISAFSYEQYF
V gene: TRBV5-1; J gene: TRBJ1-6; CDR3 protein: CASSEQQVGNSPLHF
V gene: TRBV11-3; J gene: TRBJ1-1; CDR3 protein: CASARLFGNTEAFF
V gene: TRBV7-2; J gene: TRBJ2-3; CDR3 protein: CASSSGRAGVWDTQYF
V gene: TRBV12-3/TRBV12-4; J gene: TRBJ2-7; CDR3 protein: CASSTKGAALNEQYF
V gene: TRBV18; J gene: TRBJ2-4; CDR3 protein: CASSPTSGGAKNIQYF
V gene: TRBV3-1; J gene: TRBJ2-7; CDR3 protein: CASAPPYGGYEQYF
V gene: TRBV29-1; J gene: TRBJ2-1; CDR3 protein: CSVRTSGNNEQFF
V gene: TRBV7-2; J gene: TRBJ1-5; CDR3 protein: CASSKDTGYSNQPQHF
V gene: TRBV5-1; J gene: TRBJ1-1; CDR3 protein: CASRGLGTNTEAFF
V gene: TRBV20-1; J gene: TRBJ1-4; CDR3 protein: CSARDRTGVREKLFF
V gene: TRBV10-1; J gene: TRBJ1-3; CDR3 protein: CASAAGEGNTIYF
V gene: TRBV20-1; J gene: TRBJ2-1; CDR3 protein: CSARDRGTAEQFF
V gene: TRBV20-1; J gene: TRBJ2-3; CDR3 protein: CSASSPGQGFTDTQYF
V gene: TRBV12-3/TRBV12-4; J gene: TRBJ1-2; CDR3 protein: CASSPFGGGGYTF
V gene: TRBV11-1; J gene: TRBJ1-2; CDR3 protein: CASSLVPGNYGYTF
V gene: TRBV6-1; J gene: TRBJ1-6; CDR3 protein: CASSEIRGRSPLHF
V gene: TRBV7-9; J gene: TRBJ2-7; CDR3 protein: CASSHRPGQGGYEQYF
V gene: TRBV7-2; J gene: TRBJ1-2; CDR3 protein: CASSLNPPGAGGYTF
V gene: TRBV5-1; J gene: TRBJ2-5; CDR3 protein: CASSLEVVGRGETQYF
V gene: TRBV4-3; J gene: TRBJ2-3; CDR3 protein: CASSQASDTQYF
V gene: TRBV7-9; J gene: TRBJ2-2; CDR3 protein: CALSPGTGELFF
V gene: TRBV7-2; J gene: TRBJ2-2; CDR3 protein: CASSLIRDRVTTGELFF
V gene: TRBV20-1; J gene: TRBJ1-1; CDR3 protein: CSARDRTGSGVSEPFF
V gene: TRBV20-1; J gene: TRBJ2-3; CDR3 protein: CSARHTSGGVTDTQYF
V gene: TRBV7-3; J gene: TRBJ2-3; CDR3 protein: CASSLSFSGLADTDTQYF
V gene: TRBV6-1; J gene: TRBJ2-1; CDR3 protein: CASSPLAGEYNEQFF
V gene: TRBV7-2; J gene: TRBJ1-2; CDR3 protein: CASSRMLANYGYTF
V gene: TRBV18; J gene: TRBJ2-1; CDR3 protein: CASSPRRTLYNEQFF
V gene: TRBV11-1; J gene: TRBJ2-7; CDR3 protein: CASSLSPGRDEQYF
V gene: TRBV14; J gene: TRBJ2-1; CDR3 protein: CASSQLDRYNEQFF
V gene: TRBV5-1; J gene: TRBJ1-2; CDR3 protein: CASSSTDGGIGYTF
V gene: TRBV12-3/TRBV12-4; J gene: TRBJ1-5; CDR3 protein: CASSGQHNQPQHF
V gene: TRBV24-1; J gene: TRBJ1-5; CDR3 protein: CATSDLSSRGNQPQHF
V gene: TRBV7-9; J gene: TRBJ2-7; CDR3 protein: CASSPIQGDGPYEQYF